Each of the 27 T cell receptor beta chains below was sequenced from the same sample in a study of T cell responses to AZD1222 COVID-19 vaccine. Assay used: immunoSEQ multiplex PCR; TCRdb lists only in-frame clones, some missing. The sample records some 110,000 clones, 80% to 90% being singletons. The material was peripheral blood, obtained on day 0 of AZD1222 vaccination. The receptor source for this set is an adult in good health.

The V and J genes are TRBV28 and TRBJ1-2; unclear D gene. The length of the CDR3 is 11 residues. Germline V gene sequence: CDR1 MDHEN, CDR2 SYDVKM. With 7 bases removed from V and 4 bases from J, the gap between germline ends came to 7 bases. As DNA, the CDR3 is TGTGCCAGCAACCAGTTCTATGGCTACACCTTC. This encodes CASNQFYGYTF.

The V call is TRBV20-1, the J call TRBJ2-3; a weak D match, TRBD1 (6 bases). The CDR3 spans 15 residues. V dropped 3 bases and J dropped 0 bases, with 13 bases sitting between them. Germline CDR1 reads DFQATT; CDR2 reads SNEGSKA (reference sequence). The DNA of the CDR3 is TGCAGTGCTAGTGGCCAGGGGAGTAGCACAGATACGCAGTATTTT. Its translation is CSASGQGSSTDTQYF.

This clone occurred once. The chain couples TRBV21-1 to TRBJ2-7. TRBV21-1 is listed as a pseudogene. The CDR3 is made up of 16 amino acids. The CDR3 DNA sequence: TGTGCCAGCAGCAAAGAGGGAACCCAAGGGTCCTACGAGCAGTACTTC. It specifies CASSKEGTQGSYEQYF.

CDR3 DNA sequence: TGTGCCAGCAGTCCCGGACAGGGCCGCCGGCAAATTGAAGCTTTCTTT. This encodes CASSPGQGRRQIEAFF. The genes are TRBV6-2 or TRBV6-3 and TRBJ1-1; 8 nucleotides match TRBD1. CDR3 length: 16 amino acids. V lost 5 bases and J lost 7; bases outside the gene matches: 15. Germline V lookup: CDR1 MNHEY, CDR2 SVGEGT.

The rearrangement links TRBV7-9 to TRBJ2-1; a possible D gene is TRBD1 (6 bases). Germline assignment: CDR1 SEHNR and CDR2 FQNEAQ (reference sequence). V lost 5 bases, J lost 12 bases, and 14 bases lay in between. This CDR3 contains 12 residues. CDR3 sequence: CASSNVGTRQFF. For the CDR3, the DNA is TGTGCCAGCAGCAACGTGGGGACAAGGCAGTTCTTC.

This chain connects TRBV25-1 to TRBJ1-4, with 11 bases aligning to TRBD1. Trimming at V came to 6 bases and at J to 8 bases, leaving 5 bases not matched to a gene. There are 14 residues in the CDR3. Germline V gene sequence: CDR1 MGHDK, CDR2 SYGVNS. CDR3 protein: CASRRGTGGEKLFF. The CDR3 DNA follows: TGTGCCAGCAGGAGGGGGACAGGGGGAGAAAAACTGTTTTTT.

The J gene is TRBJ1-6, the V gene TRBV5-5; a possible D gene is TRBD1 (5 bases). The CDR3 is 13 residues long. Trimming stripped 7 bases from V and 7 bases from J, with 12 bases between. Germline V gene lookup returns CDR1 SGHKS and CDR2 YYEKEE (reference sequence). DNA of the CDR3: TGTGCCAGCCGCCGGGACGGGAATTCACCCCTCCACTTT. Translating gives CASRRDGNSPLHF.

The gene calls are TRBV19 and TRBJ1-2; 8 bases are shared with TRBD1. This CDR3 comprises 15 residues. The ends lost 5 bases at V and 3 bases at J; junction bases unmatched: 8. Germline lookup yields CDR1 LNHDA and CDR2 SQIVND (reference sequence). The CDR3 region has the DNA TGTGCCAGTAGTCCAAGAGGCAGGGGGCACTATGGCTACACCTTC. Protein sequence: CASSPRGRGHYGYTF.

The chain uses TRBV9 and TRBJ2-3; 14 nucleotides agree with TRBD2. The V segment lost 4 bases and the J segment 6 bases; nucleotides outside the gene matches: 7. The CDR3 consists of 16 residues. Per germline, CDR1 SGDLS and CDR2 YYNGEE. CDR3 DNA sequence: TGTGCCAGCAGCTACCAGACTAGCGGGGGGGCGGATACGCAGTATTTT. Its translation is CASSYQTSGGADTQYF. The whole variable domain, filled in from reference TRBV9 and TRBJ2-3, reads DSGVTQTPKHLITATGQRVTLRCSPRSGDLSVYWYQQSLDQGLQFLIQYYNGEERAKGNILERFSAQQFPDLHSELNLSSLELGDSALYFCASSYQTSGGADTQYFGPGTRLTVL.

This chain links TRBV7-9 with TRBJ2-7; D tentatively fits TRBD1 or TRBD2 (7 bases each). V lost 0 bases and J lost 0, with 12 bases in between. Germline CDR1 SEHNR, CDR2 FQNEAQ (reference sequence). CDR3 length equals 16 residues. The CDR3 DNA is TGTGCCAGCAGCTTAGCCAGGGGGAGGGACTCCTACGAGCAGTACTTC. Encoded protein: CASSLARGRDSYEQYF.

V usage is TRBV6-1 and J usage is TRBJ1-6; 11 positions agree with TRBD1. The CDR3 runs 17 residues. Trimming removed 4 bases from V and 4 bases from J; junction bases left unmatched: 6. Germline CDR1 reads MNHNS; CDR2 reads SASEGT. In DNA form, the CDR3 reads TGTGCCAGCAGTGCGGACAGGGGGCGCGGGTATAATTCACCCCTCCACTTT. Its protein is CASSADRGRGYNSPLHF.

The genes are TRBV11-2 and TRBJ1-3, with D uncertain. Trimming pared 2 bases from V and 0 bases from J, leaving 14 bases between. Germline assignment: CDR1 SGHAT and CDR2 FQNNGV. The CDR3 length is 17 residues. CDR3 region: CASSLSSGSFSGNTIYF. The CDR3, as DNA: TGTGCCAGCAGCTTATCCTCCGGATCCTTCTCTGGAAACACCATATATTTT.

V is TRBV4-2 and J is TRBJ1-2, with D tentatively TRBD1 (6 bases). The length of the CDR3 is 14 residues. From germline, CDR1 is LGHNA and CDR2 YNFKEQ. The V end lost 4 bases, the J end lost 2 bases, and 11 bases lay between the germline ends. The CDR3 bases are TGTGCCAGCAGCCCGGGGACAAGCAACTATGGCTACACCTTC. Translated: CASSPGTSNYGYTF.

The rearrangement uses TRBV9 and TRBJ2-7, with TRBD2 matching over 7 bases. The V gene end was trimmed by 2 bases and the J gene end by 7 bases; junction bases not matched to a gene: 6. The CDR3 is made up of 13 amino acids. CDR1 and CDR2 from the germline V gene are SGDLS and YYNGEE. This CDR3 reads CASSVQPGGEQYF. Written as DNA, the CDR3 is TGTGCCAGCAGCGTTCAACCGGGGGGTGAGCAGTACTTC.

This clone was counted once. The rearrangement uses TRBV9 and TRBJ2-1; D unresolved. V was clipped by 3 bases and J by 2 bases, with 9 bases between them. Germline CDR1 SGDLS, CDR2 YYNGEE. The CDR3 is 14 amino acids. The CDR3 loop is CASSGRNPYNEQFF. The CDR3 DNA sequence: TGTGCCAGCAGCGGACGGAATCCCTACAATGAGCAGTTCTTC. The whole variable domain, remainder taken from reference TRBV9 and TRBJ2-1, is DSGVTQTPKHLITATGQRVTLRCSPRSGDLSVYWYQQSLDQGLQFLIQYYNGEERAKGNILERFSAQQFPDLHSELNLSSLELGDSALYFCASSGRNPYNEQFFGPGTRLTVL.

The chain couples TRBV29-1 to TRBJ2-1; 11 bases fit TRBD2. The V gene end was trimmed by 4 bases and the J gene end by 9 bases; junction bases not matched to a gene: 14. The CDR3 is 16 residues long. Looked up from germline, CDR1 is SQVTM and CDR2 is ANQGSEA. CDR3 loop: CSVVTGLSGRAGEQFF. The CDR3 DNA reads as TGCAGCGTTGTAACGGGCCTTAGCGGGAGGGCCGGTGAGCAGTTCTTC.

The chain employs TRBV2 and TRBJ2-7; 7 bases line up with TRBD2. CDR3 length equals 14 residues. With V trimmed by 7 bases and J by 2 bases, 8 bases remained unmatched. Germline V lookup: CDR1 SNHLY, CDR2 FYNNEI. CDR3 residues: CASKFGGSTYEQYF. DNA of the CDR3: TGTGCCAGCAAATTCGGGGGGTCCACCTACGAGCAGTACTTC. Based on the CDR3 plus reference TRBV2 and TRBJ2-7, the full variable domain is EPEVTQTPSHQVTQMGQEVILRCVPISNHLYFYWYRQILGQKVEFLVSFYNNEISEKSEIFDDQFSVERPDGSNFTLKIRSTKLEDSAMYFCASKFGGSTYEQYFGPGTRLTVT.

The chain combines TRBV10-3 with TRBJ2-7; 8 bases fit TRBD1. In germline, CDR1 is ENHRY, CDR2 SYGVKD. This CDR3 is 13 amino acids long. The trim removed 10 bases at V and 2 bases at J, leaving 7 bases unmatched. In DNA form, the CDR3 reads TGTGCCACCCGCCAGGGGGCCACCTACGAGCAGTACTTC. Its protein product is CATRQGATYEQYF.

J is TRBJ2-5 and V is TRBV5-4, with D possibly being TRBD1 (5 bases). Germline assignment: CDR1 SGHNT and CDR2 YYREEE (reference sequence). Trimming shortened V by 1 base and J by 4 bases, and 11 bases separated the two germline ends. This CDR3 spans 14 amino acids. The CDR3 DNA reads TGTGCCAGCAGCTTGTCTGGGGCGCGAGAGACCCAGTACTTC. This encodes CASSLSGARETQYF.

The chain links TRBV24-1 to TRBJ2-1; TRBD2 matches 7 bases. V lost 4 bases and J lost 10; bases outside the gene matches: 3. Germline V gene data show CDR1 as KGHDR and CDR2 as SFDVKD. This CDR3 contains 12 residues. Here the CDR3 reads CATSDVGGEQFF. The CDR3 DNA is TGTGCCACCAGTGACGTGGGGGGGGAGCAGTTCTTC.

The CDR3 coding sequence is TGTGCCAGCGGCCCTAGCACAGATACGCAGTATTTT. Residues: CASGPSTDTQYF. The rearrangement links TRBV6-5 to TRBJ2-3; D ambiguous. Germline V CDR1 and CDR2: MNHEY, SVGAGI. V was clipped by 8 bases and J by 0 bases, with 6 bases between them. This CDR3 has 12 amino acids.

The V and J genes are TRBV7-3 and TRBJ1-1; D ambiguous. Trimming cost V 5 bases and J 1 base, with 8 bases left between them. Germline V lookup: CDR1 SGHTA, CDR2 FQGTGA. CDR3 length: 13 residues. The CDR3: CASSGASNTEAFF. Written as DNA, the CDR3 is TGTGCCAGCAGCGGCGCATCGAACACTGAAGCTTTCTTT.

The V call is TRBV28, the J call TRBJ2-7; D unclear. The germline V gene has CDR1 MDHEN and CDR2 SYDVKM. CDR3 length equals 11 residues. V lost 3 bases and J 5 bases, leaving 5 bases between the germline ends. In nucleotides, the CDR3 is TGTGCCAGCAGTTTGAACGACGAGCAGTACTTC. Translated: CASSLNDEQYF.

Here the CDR3 reads CASRGGTEAFF. DNA for the CDR3: TGTGCCAGCAGGGGAGGGACTGAAGCTTTCTTT. The J gene is TRBJ1-1, the V gene TRBV6-5; D not certain. CDR3 length: 11 amino acids. Deletions cut 6 bases from V and 5 bases from J, with 7 bases between. Germline assignment: CDR1 MNHEY and CDR2 SVGAGI.

The rearrangement uses TRBV28 and TRBJ1-2; 7 nucleotides line up with TRBD1. Looked up from germline, CDR1 is MDHEN and CDR2 is SYDVKM. CDR3 length: 15 amino acids. J lost 4 bases, V lost 7 bases, and 12 bases had no gene match. The CDR3 here is CASTRPGTAFYGYTF. The DNA of the CDR3 is TGTGCCAGCACTCGACCCGGGACAGCCTTCTATGGCTACACCTTC.

CDR3 in DNA: TGTGCCTGGAGTGTACGCGGATTTGGGAGCGGGACCCAGTACTTC. It translates to CAWSVRGFGSGTQYF. The chain combines TRBV30 with TRBJ2-5; tentative D call: TRBD2 (5 bases). V lost 0 bases, J lost 7 bases, and 18 bases lay in between. Germline CDR1 and CDR2: GTSNPN and SVGIG (reference sequence). The length of the CDR3 is 15 residues.

The chain combines TRBV27 with TRBJ1-2, with D tentatively TRBD1 (6 bases). Trimming took off 5 bases at V and 4 bases at J, with 17 bases between the two ends. CDR1 is MNHEY, CDR2 SMNVEV, per germline (reference sequence). CDR3 length: 15 residues. The CDR3 bases are TGTGCCAGCAGTCCGGCGGGGGGGCTGGGCTATGGCTACACCTTC. Translated: CASSPAGGLGYGYTF.